The text below deals with one T cell receptor beta chain. Its antigen is unknown. TCRdb reprocessed the 5' RACE reads via MiXCR and lists one record per CDR3 protein. The table records some 600,000 distinct CDR3 sequences, roughly 6.6% of them present only once. These data come from a study of identical twins. The CDR3 loop spans 15 amino acids. V gave up 5 bases and J gave up 2 bases, with 14 bases separating them. Germline loops: CDR1 LNHDA, CDR2 SQIVND (reference sequence). There were only healthy Caucasians among the donors. Study-wide results and limits: Models came in too low on out-of-frame TCR alpha sharing in monozygotic twins.

This sample also appeared in a second study, on yellow fever vaccine responses in identical twins.

This chain joins TRBV19 and TRBJ2-3; tentatively, D is TRBD1 or TRBD2 (5 bases each). The sequenced material came from PBMCs. The TCR comes from a woman aged 18-35 years in good health. In DNA form, the CDR3 reads TGTGCCAGTAGTCTGGGGGACGGCTTCACAGATACGCAGTATTTT. This translates into CASSLGDGFTDTQYF.